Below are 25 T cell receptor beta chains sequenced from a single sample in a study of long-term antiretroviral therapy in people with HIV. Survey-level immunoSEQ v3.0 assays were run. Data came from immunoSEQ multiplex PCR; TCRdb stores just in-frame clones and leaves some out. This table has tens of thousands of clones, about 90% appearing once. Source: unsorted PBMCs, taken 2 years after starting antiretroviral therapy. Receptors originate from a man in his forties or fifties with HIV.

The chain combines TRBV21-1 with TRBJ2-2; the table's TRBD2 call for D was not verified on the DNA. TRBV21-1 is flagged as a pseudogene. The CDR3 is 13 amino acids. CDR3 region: CASRSRETGELFF. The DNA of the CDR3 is TGTGCCAGCAGATCTAGAGAAACCGGGGAGCTGTTTTTT.

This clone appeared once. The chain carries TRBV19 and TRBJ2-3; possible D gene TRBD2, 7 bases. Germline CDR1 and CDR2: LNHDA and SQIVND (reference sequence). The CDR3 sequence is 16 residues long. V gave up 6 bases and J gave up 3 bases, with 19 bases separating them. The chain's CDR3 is CASSPGGGRITDTQYF. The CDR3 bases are TGTGCCAGTAGCCCTGGGGGCGGGAGAATTACAGATACGCAGTATTTT.

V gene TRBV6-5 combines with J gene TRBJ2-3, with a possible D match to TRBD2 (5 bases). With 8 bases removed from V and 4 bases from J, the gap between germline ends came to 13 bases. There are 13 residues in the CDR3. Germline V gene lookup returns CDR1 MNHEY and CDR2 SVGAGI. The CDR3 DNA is TGTGCCAGCCGGGAACAGACTCCAGATACGCAGTATTTT. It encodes CASREQTPDTQYF.

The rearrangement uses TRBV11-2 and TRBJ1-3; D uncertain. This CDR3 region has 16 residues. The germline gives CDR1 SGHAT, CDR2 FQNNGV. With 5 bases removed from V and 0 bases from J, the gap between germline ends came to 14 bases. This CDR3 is CASSRLVGSSGNTIYF. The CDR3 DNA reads TGTGCCAGCAGCCGCTTAGTAGGGAGCTCTGGAAACACCATATATTTT.

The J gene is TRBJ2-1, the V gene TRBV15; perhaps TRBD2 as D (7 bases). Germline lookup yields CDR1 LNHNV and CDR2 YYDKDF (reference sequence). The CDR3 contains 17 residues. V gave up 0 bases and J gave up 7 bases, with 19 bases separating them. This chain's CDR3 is CATSRDQRGGLVNEQFF. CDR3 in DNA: TGTGCCACCAGCAGAGATCAGAGGGGGGGGCTGGTTAATGAGCAGTTCTTC.

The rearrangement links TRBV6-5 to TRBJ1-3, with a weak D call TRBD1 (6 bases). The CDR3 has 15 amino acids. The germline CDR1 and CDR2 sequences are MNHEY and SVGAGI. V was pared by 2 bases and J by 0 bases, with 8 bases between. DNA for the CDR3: TGTGCCAGCAGTTACCAACAGGGCTCTGGAAACACCATATATTTT. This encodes CASSYQQGSGNTIYF.

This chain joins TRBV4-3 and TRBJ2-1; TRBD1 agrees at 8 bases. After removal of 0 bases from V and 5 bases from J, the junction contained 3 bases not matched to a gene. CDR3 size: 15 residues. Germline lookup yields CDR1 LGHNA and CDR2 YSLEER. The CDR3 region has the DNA TGCGCCAGCAGCCAAGACTGGACAGGGAACAATGAGCAGTTCTTC. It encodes CASSQDWTGNNEQFF.

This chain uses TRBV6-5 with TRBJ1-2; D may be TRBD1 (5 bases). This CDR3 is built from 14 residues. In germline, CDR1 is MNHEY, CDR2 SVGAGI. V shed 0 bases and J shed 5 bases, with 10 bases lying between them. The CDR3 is CASSYSTAGYGYTF. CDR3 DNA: TGTGCCAGCAGTTACTCGACAGCGGGATATGGCTACACCTTC.

The CDR3 sequence is CAITQGAVTGELFF. In nucleotides, the CDR3 is TGTGCCATTACACAGGGGGCTGTAACCGGGGAGCTGTTTTTT. The J gene is TRBJ2-2, the V gene TRBV10-3, with 9 bases lining up with TRBD1. Germline CDR1 and CDR2: ENHRY and SYGVKD. V was clipped by 9 bases and J by 5 bases; unmatched bases: 7. The CDR3 runs to 14 residues.

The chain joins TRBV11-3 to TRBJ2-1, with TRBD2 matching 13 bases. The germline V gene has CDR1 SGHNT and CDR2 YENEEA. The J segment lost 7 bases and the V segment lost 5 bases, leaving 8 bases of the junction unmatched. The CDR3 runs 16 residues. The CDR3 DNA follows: TGTGCCAGCAGCCCACGGACTAGCGGGAGCAGGAATGAGCAGTTCTTC. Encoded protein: CASSPRTSGSRNEQFF.

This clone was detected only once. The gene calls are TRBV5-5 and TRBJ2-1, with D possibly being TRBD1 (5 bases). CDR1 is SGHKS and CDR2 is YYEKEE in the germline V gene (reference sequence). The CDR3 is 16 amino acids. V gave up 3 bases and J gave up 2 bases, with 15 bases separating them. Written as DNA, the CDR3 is TGTGCCAGCAGCTCCCTAGGGGCGGAGACCTACAATGAGCAGTTCTTC. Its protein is CASSSLGAETYNEQFF.

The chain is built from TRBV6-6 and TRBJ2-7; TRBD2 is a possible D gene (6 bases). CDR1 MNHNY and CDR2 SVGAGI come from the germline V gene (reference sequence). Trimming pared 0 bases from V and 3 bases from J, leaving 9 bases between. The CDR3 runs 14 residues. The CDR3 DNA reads TGTGCCAGCAGTTACTCTGCGGGAAACTACGAGCAGTACTTC. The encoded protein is CASSYSAGNYEQYF.

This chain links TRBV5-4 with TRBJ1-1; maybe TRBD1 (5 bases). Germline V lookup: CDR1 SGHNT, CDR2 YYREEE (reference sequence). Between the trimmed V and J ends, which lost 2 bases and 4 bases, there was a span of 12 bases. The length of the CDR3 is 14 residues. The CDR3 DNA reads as TGTGCCAGCAGCTTCGGCAGGGAAGGCACTGAAGCTTTCTTT. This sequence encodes CASSFGREGTEAFF.

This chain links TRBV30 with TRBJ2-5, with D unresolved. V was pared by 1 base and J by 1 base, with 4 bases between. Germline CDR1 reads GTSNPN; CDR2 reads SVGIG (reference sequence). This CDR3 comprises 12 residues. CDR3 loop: CAWSGLQETQYF. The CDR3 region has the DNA TGTGCCTGGAGTGGGCTCCAAGAGACCCAGTACTTC.

CDR3 nucleotide sequence: TGTGCCAGTTCTGGACACGGGTCTCTTAATGAAAAACTGTTTTTT. It encodes CASSGHGSLNEKLFF. The V and J genes are TRBV19 and TRBJ1-4; D is perhaps TRBD1 (5 bases). Trimming left V 8 bases short and J 4 bases short, with 17 bases between. This CDR3 contains 15 residues. Germline loops: CDR1 LNHDA, CDR2 SQIVND (reference sequence).

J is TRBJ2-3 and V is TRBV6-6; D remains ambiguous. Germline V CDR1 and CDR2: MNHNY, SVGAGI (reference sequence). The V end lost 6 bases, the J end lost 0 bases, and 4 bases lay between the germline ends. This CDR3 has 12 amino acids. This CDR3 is CASSHSTDTQYF. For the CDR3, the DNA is TGTGCCAGCAGCCACAGCACAGATACGCAGTATTTT.

CDR3 loop: CASSQDQRDYGYTF. CDR3 coding DNA: TGCGCCAGCAGCCAAGATCAGAGGGACTATGGCTACACCTTC. The rearrangement uses TRBV4-3 and TRBJ1-2; D remains unclear. Germline loops: CDR1 LGHNA, CDR2 YSLEER. The CDR3 is 14 residues long. The ends were cut back, 0 bases at V and 3 bases at J, with 8 bases in the middle.

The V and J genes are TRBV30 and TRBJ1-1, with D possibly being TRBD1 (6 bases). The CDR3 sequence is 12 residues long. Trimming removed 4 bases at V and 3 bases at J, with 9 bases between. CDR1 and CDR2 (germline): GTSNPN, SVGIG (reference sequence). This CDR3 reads CAWKGGHTEAFF. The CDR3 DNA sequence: TGTGCCTGGAAAGGGGGGCACACTGAAGCTTTCTTT.

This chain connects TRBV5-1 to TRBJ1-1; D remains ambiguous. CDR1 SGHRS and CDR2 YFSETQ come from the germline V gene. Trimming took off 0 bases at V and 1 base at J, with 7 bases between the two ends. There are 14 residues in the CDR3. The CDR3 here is CASSLGGKNTEAFF. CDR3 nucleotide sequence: TGCGCCAGCAGCTTGGGTGGGAAGAACACTGAAGCTTTCTTT.

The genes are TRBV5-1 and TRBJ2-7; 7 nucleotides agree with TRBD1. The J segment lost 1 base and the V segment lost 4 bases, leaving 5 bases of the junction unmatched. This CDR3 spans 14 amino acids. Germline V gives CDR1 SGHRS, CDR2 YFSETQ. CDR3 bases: TGCGCCAGCAGCCCGACAGGGAATTCCTACGAGCAGTACTTC. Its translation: CASSPTGNSYEQYF.

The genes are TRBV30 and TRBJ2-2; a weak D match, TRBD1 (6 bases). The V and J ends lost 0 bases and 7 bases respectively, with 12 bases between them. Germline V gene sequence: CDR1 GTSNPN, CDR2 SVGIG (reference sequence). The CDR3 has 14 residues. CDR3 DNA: TGTGCCTGGAGTGTAGCAGGGGTGAGCGGGGAGCTGTTTTTT. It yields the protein CAWSVAGVSGELFF.

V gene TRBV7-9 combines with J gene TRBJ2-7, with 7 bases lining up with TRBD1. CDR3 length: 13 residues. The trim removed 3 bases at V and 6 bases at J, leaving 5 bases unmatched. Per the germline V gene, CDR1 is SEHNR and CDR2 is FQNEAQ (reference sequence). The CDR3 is CASSFDRDPEQYF. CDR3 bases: TGTGCCAGCAGCTTTGACAGGGATCCCGAGCAGTACTTC.

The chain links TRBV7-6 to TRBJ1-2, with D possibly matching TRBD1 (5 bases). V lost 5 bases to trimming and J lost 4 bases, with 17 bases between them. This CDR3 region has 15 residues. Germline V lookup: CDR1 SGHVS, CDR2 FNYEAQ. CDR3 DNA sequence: TGTGCCAGCAGCCCGAGGGTTGGGGCCACCTATGGCTACACCTTC. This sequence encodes CASSPRVGATYGYTF.

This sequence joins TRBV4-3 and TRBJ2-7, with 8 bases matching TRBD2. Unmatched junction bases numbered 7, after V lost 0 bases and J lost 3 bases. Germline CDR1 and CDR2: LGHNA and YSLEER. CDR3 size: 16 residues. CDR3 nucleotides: TGCGCCAGCAGCCAAGAGCCGAGCGGGAGTAGCTACGAGCAGTACTTC. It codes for CASSQEPSGSSYEQYF.

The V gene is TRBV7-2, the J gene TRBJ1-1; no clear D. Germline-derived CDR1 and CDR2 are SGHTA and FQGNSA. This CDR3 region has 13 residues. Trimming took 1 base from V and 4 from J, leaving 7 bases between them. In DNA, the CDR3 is TGTGCCAGCAGCTTAGAGGTGGGCACTGAAGCTTTCTTT. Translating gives CASSLEVGTEAFF. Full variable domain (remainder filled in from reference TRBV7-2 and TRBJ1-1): GAGVSQSPSNKVTEKGKDVELRCDPISGHTALYWYRQSLGQGLEFLIYFQGNSAPDKSGLPSDRFSAERTGGSVSTLTIQRTQQEDSAVYLCASSLEVGTEAFFGQGTRLTVV.